A single sample is the source of the 14 T cell receptor beta chains below, sequenced in a study of beta chain features in type 1 diabetes. The isolated RNA, all of it, was reverse transcribed, so expressed TCRB transcripts were what got sequenced. Libraries were prepared by immunoSEQ multiplex PCR; TCRdb keeps only in-frame clonotypes and omits some of them. The sample has 120,000 to 150,000 clones; about 44% are singletons. Sequenced input: Tregs from blood. The source of these receptors is a young man in good health.

The chain carries TRBV29-1 and TRBJ1-2, with 12 positions matching TRBD1. The germline V gene encodes CDR1 SQVTM and CDR2 ANQGSEA. Unmatched junction bases numbered 10, after V lost 5 bases and J lost 6 bases. The CDR3 extends over 15 amino acids. CDR3 coding DNA: TGCAGCGTTATTGCCCGGGACAGGGGGCAGAATGGCTACACCTTC. Protein: CSVIARDRGQNGYTF.

The chain joins TRBV14 to TRBJ2-2; D remains unclear. The CDR3 has 13 residues. V shed 4 bases and J shed 1 base, with 4 bases lying between them. The V gene's germline CDR1 is SGHDN and CDR2 FVKESK. The CDR3 DNA follows: TGTGCCAGCAGCCCAAAGAACACCGGGGAGCTGTTTTTT. Amino acids: CASSPKNTGELFF. The variable domain in full, with the rest retrieved from reference TRBV14 and TRBJ2-2, is EAGVTQFPSHSVIEKGQTVTLRCDPISGHDNLYWYRRVMGKEIKFLLHFVKESKQDESGMPNNRFLAERTGGTYSTLKVQPAELEDSGVYFCASSPKNTGELFFGEGSRLTVL.

This clone turned up a few times. The chain joins TRBV5-1 to TRBJ2-6; D uncertain. The CDR3 length is 14 residues. V dropped 0 bases and J dropped 2 bases, with 3 bases sitting between them. Germline assignment: CDR1 SGHRS and CDR2 YFSETQ. The CDR3 DNA follows: TGCGCCAGCAGCTTGGCAGCTGGGGCCAACGTCCTGACTTTC. It specifies CASSLAAGANVLTF.

This rearrangement joins TRBV7-3 to TRBJ2-1; the D gene is possibly TRBD2 (5 bases). CDR1 and CDR2 (germline): SGHTA, FQGTGA. The CDR3 extends over 13 amino acids. The ends were cut back, 1 base at V and 5 bases at J, with 6 bases in the middle. The CDR3 spells CASSLRGDNEQFF. The CDR3 DNA reads TGTGCCAGCAGCTTAAGGGGAGACAATGAGCAGTTCTTC. Supplemented by reference TRBV7-3 and TRBJ2-1, the full variable domain reads GAGVSQTPSNKVTEKGKYVELRCDPISGHTALYWYRQSLGQGPEFLIYFQGTGAADDSGLPNDRFFAVRPEGSVSTLKIQRTERGDSAVYLCASSLRGDNEQFFGPGTRLTVL.

V usage is TRBV4-3 and J usage is TRBJ1-2, with D possibly TRBD1 on 5 matching bases. V was shortened by 6 bases and J by 7 bases, with 21 bases between the two germline ends. CDR3 length: 15 amino acids. Germline lookup yields CDR1 LGHNA and CDR2 YSLEER. The CDR3 bases are TGCGCCAGCAGTAGATACTTCGGCAGGGACTTTGGCTACACCTTC. It translates to CASSRYFGRDFGYTF.

The chain is built from TRBV12-2 and TRBJ1-1; the D call of TRBD1 is as the table states it, not checked on the DNA. TRBV12-2 is annotated as a pseudogene. The CDR3 is made up of 16 amino acids. The CDR3 DNA sequence: TGTGCAAGTCGCGTTACAGGGGGTGAAGTGAACACTGAAGCTTTCTTT. Translating gives CASRVTGGEVNTEAFF.

In this sample, this clone turned up a few times. This chain uses TRBV19 with TRBJ1-5, with D unclear. The CDR3 has 12 amino acids. Germline values: CDR1 LNHDA, CDR2 SQIVND (reference sequence). V was pared by 8 bases and J by 6 bases, with 11 bases between. The CDR3 is CASRGLSQPQHF. CDR3 coding DNA: TGTGCCAGTCGAGGTTTGTCTCAGCCCCAGCATTTT. The full variable domain, completed using reference TRBV19 and TRBJ1-5, is DGGITQSPKYLFRKEGQNVTLSCEQNLNHDAMYWYRQDPGQGLRLIYYSQIVNDFQKGDIAEGYSVSREKKESFPLTVTSAQKNPTAFYLCASRGLSQPQHFGDGTRLSIL.

The chain couples TRBV6-4 to TRBJ1-1; D is unresolved. The CDR3 consists of 12 residues. Germline V gene lookup returns CDR1 MRHNA and CDR2 SNTAGT. The germline V and J ends were trimmed by 5 bases and 6 bases, with 10 bases remaining between them. The CDR3 loop reads CASSRGKAEAFF. As DNA, the CDR3 is TGTGCCAGCAGTCGAGGGAAGGCTGAAGCTTTCTTT.

V is TRBV5-1 and J is TRBJ2-7; a possible D gene is TRBD1 (6 bases). This CDR3 contains 13 residues. CDR1 and CDR2 from the germline V gene are SGHRS and YFSETQ. V was cut by 4 bases and J by 3 bases, with 11 bases left in between. The CDR3 sequence: CASSGGTIYEQYF. CDR3 sequence (DNA): TGCGCCAGCAGCGGTGGGACAATCTACGAGCAGTACTTC.

This clone appeared a single time. The chain has TRBV6-6 and TRBJ1-5, with TRBD1 as a possible D gene (6 bases). The germline V gene has CDR1 MNHNY and CDR2 SVGAGI (reference sequence). Trimming left V 1 base short and J 4 bases short, with 8 bases between. The CDR3 consists of 14 residues. The CDR3 sequence: CASSYWTENQPQHF. DNA for the CDR3: TGTGCCAGCAGTTACTGGACAGAAAATCAGCCCCAGCATTTT.

The chain employs TRBV28 and TRBJ1-1; D is unclear. CDR3 size: 13 residues. Germline CDR1 is MDHEN and CDR2 is SYDVKM. Trimming pared 7 bases from V and 0 bases from J, leaving 9 bases between. CDR3 sequence (DNA): TGTGCCAGCACACGCGCCATGAACACTGAAGCTTTCTTT. It yields the protein CASTRAMNTEAFF.

This rearrangement joins TRBV5-1 to TRBJ2-7; unclear D gene. Germline values: CDR1 SGHRS, CDR2 YFSETQ. This CDR3 region has 14 residues. Trimming took 3 bases from V and 0 from J, leaving 10 bases between them. This CDR3 reads CASSSGFLSYEQYF. The CDR3 nucleotides are TGCGCCAGCAGCTCAGGATTCCTCTCCTACGAGCAGTACTTC. The whole variable domain, filled in from reference TRBV5-1 and TRBJ2-7, reads KAGVTQTPRYLIKTRGQQVTLSCSPISGHRSVSWYQQTPGQGLQFLFEYFSETQRNKGNFPGRFSGRQFSNSRSEMNVSTLELGDSALYLCASSSGFLSYEQYFGPGTRLTVT.

This clone has just a few counts. The chain is built from TRBV7-8 and TRBJ2-1; D not resolved. V lost 8 bases, J lost 9 bases, and 11 bases lay in between. Germline V lookup: CDR1 SGHVS, CDR2 FQNEAQ. There are 11 residues in the CDR3. The CDR3 nucleotides read TGTGCCAGCGCTCCGGAGCCTGAGCAGTTCTTC. It is translated as CASAPEPEQFF.

The chain has TRBV6-6 and TRBJ2-7; TRBD2 matches 12 bases. J lost 2 bases, V lost 3 bases, and 5 bases had no gene match. The CDR3 sequence is 16 residues long. Germline V gene sequence: CDR1 MNHNY, CDR2 SVGAGI (reference sequence). The CDR3 reads CASSYKRTSGTYEQYF. In DNA form, the CDR3 reads TGTGCCAGCAGTTATAAGAGGACTAGCGGGACCTACGAGCAGTACTTC.